The rows below give T cell receptor beta chains drawn from one sample of a study of CD8+ T cells in alopecia areata. Assay used: immunoSEQ multiplex PCR; TCRdb lists only in-frame clones, some missing. The data hold approximately 210,000 clones, with roughly three fifths observed a single time. The sample consisted of CD4+ T cells sorted from blood, taken between weeks 49 and 50, from a patient treated with tofacitinib. The receptors originated from a human donor with alopecia areata. Both conserved end residues are part of each CDR3. A D gene is named only where the DNA matches it firmly. Clone size is not always given. Where it is, it says once, few, many or a class for expanded clones.

NA	TRBJ2-7	TRBV7-8	NA	CASSLGERNYEQYF	TGTGCCAGCAGCTTAGGTGAAAGGAACTACGAGCAGTACTTC
TRBD1	TRBJ1-1	TRBV6-1	NA	CASTPTLRTGTEAFF	TGTGCCAGCACCCCGACACTGAGGACAGGGACTGAAGCTTTCTTT
NA	TRBJ1-2	TRBV27	NA	CASSWSGQDVSLYGYTF	TGTGCCAGCAGTTGGTCGGGTCAGGACGTAAGCCTCTATGGCTACACCTTC
NA	TRBJ1-6	TRBV6-5	NA	CASSYDWEGPLHF	TGTGCCAGCAGTTACGACTGGGAAGGACCCCTCCACTTT
NA	TRBJ2-7	TRBV29-1	NA	CSVRGRSGFHEQYF	TGCAGCGTCCGGGGCCGAAGTGGGTTCCACGAGCAGTACTTC
TRBD1	TRBJ2-3	TRBV29-1	NA	CSVEGTGPSLYTQYF	TGCAGCGTCGAGGGGACAGGTCCGTCGCTGTATACGCAGTATTTT
NA	TRBJ2-7	TRBV7-2	NA	CASSPDRVGGEQYF	TGTGCCAGCAGCCCCGACAGGGTCGGGGGCGAGCAGTACTTC
TRBD1	TRBJ2-5	TRBV11-1	NA	CASSLAGTEETQYF	TGTGCCAGCAGCTTAGCGGGGACAGAAGAGACCCAGTACTTC
NA	TRBJ2-1	TRBV6-5	NA	CASKAENNEQFF	TGTGCCAGCAAGGCGGAAAACAATGAGCAGTTCTTC
NA	TRBJ2-1	TRBV4-3	NA	CASSQAVGTYSYNEQFF	TGCGCCAGCAGCCAAGCCGTCGGGACGTACTCCTACAATGAGCAGTTCTTC
TRBD1	TRBJ2-7	TRBV11-3	NA	CASSLPGQGLGEQYF	TGTGCCAGCAGCTTACCGGGACAGGGTCTAGGCGAGCAGTACTTC
TRBD1	TRBJ2-2	TRBV5-1	NA	CASSVNSGGANTGELFF	TGCGCCAGCAGCGTCAACTCAGGGGGAGCGAACACCGGGGAGCTGTTTTTT
NA	TRBJ2-7	TRBV15	NA	CATSRLSNNEQYF	TGTGCCACCAGCAGACTCAGCAACAACGAGCAGTACTTC
NA	TRBJ2-3	TRBV5-1	NA	CASSVQTGRKDTQYF	TGCGCCAGCAGCGTCCAGACAGGGAGGAAAGATACGCAGTATTTT
NA	TRBJ1-2	TRBV30	NA	CAWSVGTSLLWGYTF	TGTGCCTGGAGTGTCGGGACCTCCTTGTTGTGGGGCTACACCTTC
NA	TRBJ1-2	TRBV29-1	NA	CSVGAPIYGYTF	TGCAGCGTTGGCGCTCCAATATATGGCTACACCTTC
NA	TRBJ2-7	TRBV30	few	CAWTDGQSTYEQYF	TGTGCCTGGACGGATGGACAGAGCACGTACGAGCAGTACTTC
TRBD2	TRBJ2-3	TRBV4-1	NA	CASSQDVLPGLAGGGEDTQYF	TGCGCCAGCAGCCAAGACGTTCTACCGGGACTAGCGGGGGGTGGGGAAGATACGCAGTATTTT
NA	TRBJ1-2	TRBV5-6	NA	CASWGAIDYGYTF	TGTGCCAGCTGGGGGGCCATCGACTATGGCTACACCTTC
TRBD1	TRBJ2-7	TRBV2	NA	CASSDRTGVYEQYF	TGTGCCAGCAGTGATAGGACAGGGGTCTACGAGCAGTACTTC